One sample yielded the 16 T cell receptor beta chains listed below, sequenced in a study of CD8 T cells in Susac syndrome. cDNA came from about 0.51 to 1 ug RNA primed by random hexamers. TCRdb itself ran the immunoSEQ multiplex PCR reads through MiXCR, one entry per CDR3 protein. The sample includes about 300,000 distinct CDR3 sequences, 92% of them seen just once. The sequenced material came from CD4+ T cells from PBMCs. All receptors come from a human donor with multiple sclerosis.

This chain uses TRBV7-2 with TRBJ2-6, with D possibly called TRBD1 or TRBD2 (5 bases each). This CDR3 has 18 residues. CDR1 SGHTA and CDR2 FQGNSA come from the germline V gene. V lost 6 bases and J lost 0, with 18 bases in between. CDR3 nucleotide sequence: TGTGCCAGCAGAAAAACAGTGGGACCTCTCTCTGGGGCCAACGTCCTGACTTTC. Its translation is CASRKTVGPLSGANVLTF. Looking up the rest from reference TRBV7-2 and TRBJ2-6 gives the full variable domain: GAGVSQSPSNKVTEKGKDVELRCDPISGHTALYWYRQSLGQGLEFLIYFQGNSAPDKSGLPSDRFSAERTGGSVSTLTIQRTQQEDSAVYLCASRKTVGPLSGANVLTFGAGSRLTVL.

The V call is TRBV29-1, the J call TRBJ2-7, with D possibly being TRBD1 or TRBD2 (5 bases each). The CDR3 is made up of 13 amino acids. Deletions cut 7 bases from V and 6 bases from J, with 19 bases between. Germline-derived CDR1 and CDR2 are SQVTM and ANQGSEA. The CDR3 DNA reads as TGCAGCGCCGCGGCGGCCGTGAGGGGCGAGCAGTACTTC. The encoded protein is CSAAAAVRGEQYF.

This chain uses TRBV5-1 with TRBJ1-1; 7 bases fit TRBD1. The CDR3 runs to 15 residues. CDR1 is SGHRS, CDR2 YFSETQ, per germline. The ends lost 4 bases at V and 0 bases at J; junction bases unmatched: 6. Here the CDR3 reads CASSTSGQMNTEAFF. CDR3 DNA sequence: TGCGCCAGCAGCACCTCGGGACAGATGAACACTGAAGCTTTCTTT.

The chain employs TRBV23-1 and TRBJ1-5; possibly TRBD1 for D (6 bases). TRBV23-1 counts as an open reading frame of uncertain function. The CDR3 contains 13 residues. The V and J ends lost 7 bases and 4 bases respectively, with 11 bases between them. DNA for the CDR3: TGCGCCAGCAAGAGGGGGAAGAATCAGCCCCAGCATTTT. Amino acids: CASKRGKNQPQHF.

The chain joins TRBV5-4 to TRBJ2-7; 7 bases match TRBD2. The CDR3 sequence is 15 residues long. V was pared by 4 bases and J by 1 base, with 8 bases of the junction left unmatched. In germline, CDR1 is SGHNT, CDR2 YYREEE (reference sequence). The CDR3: CASSPTPSGSYEQYF. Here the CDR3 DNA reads TGTGCCAGCAGCCCGACCCCTAGCGGATCCTACGAGCAGTACTTC. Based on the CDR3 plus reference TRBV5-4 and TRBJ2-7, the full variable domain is ETGVTQSPTHLIKTRGQQVTLRCSSQSGHNTVSWYQQALGQGPQFIFQYYREEENGRGNFPPRFSGLQFPNYSSELNVNALELDDSALYLCASSPTPSGSYEQYFGPGTRLTVT.

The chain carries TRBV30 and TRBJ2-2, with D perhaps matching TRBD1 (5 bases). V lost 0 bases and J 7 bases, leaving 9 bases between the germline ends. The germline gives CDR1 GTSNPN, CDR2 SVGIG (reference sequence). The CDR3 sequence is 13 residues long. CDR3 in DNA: TGTGCCTGGAGTGTACTTAGGGGCGGGGAGCTGTTTTTT. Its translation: CAWSVLRGGELFF.

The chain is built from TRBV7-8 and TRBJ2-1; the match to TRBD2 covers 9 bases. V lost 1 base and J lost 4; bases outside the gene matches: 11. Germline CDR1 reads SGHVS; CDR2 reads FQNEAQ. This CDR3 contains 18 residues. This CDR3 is CASSLGRPSGTIYNEQFF. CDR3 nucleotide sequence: TGTGCCAGCAGCTTAGGTAGGCCTAGCGGGACTATTTACAATGAGCAGTTCTTC.

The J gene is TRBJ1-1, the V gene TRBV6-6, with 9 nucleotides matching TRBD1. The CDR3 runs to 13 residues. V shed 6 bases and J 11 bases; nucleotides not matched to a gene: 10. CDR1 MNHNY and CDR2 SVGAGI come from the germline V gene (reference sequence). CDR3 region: CASSWGQGQGAFF. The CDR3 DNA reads TGTGCCAGCAGCTGGGGACAGGGCCAGGGGGCTTTCTTT.

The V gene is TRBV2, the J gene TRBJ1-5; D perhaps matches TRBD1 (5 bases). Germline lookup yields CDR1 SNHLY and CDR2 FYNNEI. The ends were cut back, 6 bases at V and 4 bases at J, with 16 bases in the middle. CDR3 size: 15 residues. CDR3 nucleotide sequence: TGTGCCAGCAGCCTAAGGGGTTTGGAGAATCAGCCCCAGCATTTT. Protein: CASSLRGLENQPQHF.

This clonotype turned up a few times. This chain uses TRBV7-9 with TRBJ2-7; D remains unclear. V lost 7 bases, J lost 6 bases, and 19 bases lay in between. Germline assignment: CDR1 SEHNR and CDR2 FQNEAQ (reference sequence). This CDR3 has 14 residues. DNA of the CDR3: TGTGCCAGCAACCGGGCCGAAGGTTCGGGCGAGCAGTACTTC. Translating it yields CASNRAEGSGEQYF.

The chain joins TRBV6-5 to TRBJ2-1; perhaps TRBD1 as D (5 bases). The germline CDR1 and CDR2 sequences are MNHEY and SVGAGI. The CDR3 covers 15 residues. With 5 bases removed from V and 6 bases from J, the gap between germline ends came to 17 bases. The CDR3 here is CASSIDRKYGNEQFF. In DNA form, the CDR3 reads TGTGCCAGCAGTATAGACAGAAAGTACGGCAATGAGCAGTTCTTC.

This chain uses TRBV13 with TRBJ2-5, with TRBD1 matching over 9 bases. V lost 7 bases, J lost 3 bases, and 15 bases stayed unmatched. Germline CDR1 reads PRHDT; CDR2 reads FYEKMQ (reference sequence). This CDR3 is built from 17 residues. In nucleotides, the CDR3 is TGTGCCAGCAAACAGGGGGCGCGTCGATCCCTGGAAGAGACCCAGTACTTC. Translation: CASKQGARRSLEETQYF. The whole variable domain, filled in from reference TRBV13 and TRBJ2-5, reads AAGVIQSPRHLIKEKRETATLKCYPIPRHDTVYWYQQGPGQDPQFLISFYEKMQSDKGSIPDRFSAQQFSDYHSELNMSSLELGDSALYFCASKQGARRSLEETQYFGPGTRLLVL.

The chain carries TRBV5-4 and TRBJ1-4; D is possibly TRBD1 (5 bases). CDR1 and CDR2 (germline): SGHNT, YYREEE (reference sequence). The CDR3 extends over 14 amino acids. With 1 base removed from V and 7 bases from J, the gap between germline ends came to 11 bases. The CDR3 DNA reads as TGTGCCAGCAGCTTGAGGGGCGAGGGTGAAAAACTGTTTTTT. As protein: CASSLRGEGEKLFF.

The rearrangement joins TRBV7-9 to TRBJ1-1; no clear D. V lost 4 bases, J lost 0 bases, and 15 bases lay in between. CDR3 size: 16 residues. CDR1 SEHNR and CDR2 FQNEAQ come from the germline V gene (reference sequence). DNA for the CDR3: TGTGCCAGCAGCTCTACTCTTTCCAGCCTGAACACTGAAGCTTTCTTT. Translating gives CASSSTLSSLNTEAFF.

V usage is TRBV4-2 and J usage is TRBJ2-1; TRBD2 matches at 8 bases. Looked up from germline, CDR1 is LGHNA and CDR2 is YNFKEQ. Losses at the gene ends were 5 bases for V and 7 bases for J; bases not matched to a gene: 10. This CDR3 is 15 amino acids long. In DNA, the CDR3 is TGTGCCAGCAGCACTGGAGACGGGGGGGAAAATGAGCAGTTCTTC. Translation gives CASSTGDGGENEQFF.

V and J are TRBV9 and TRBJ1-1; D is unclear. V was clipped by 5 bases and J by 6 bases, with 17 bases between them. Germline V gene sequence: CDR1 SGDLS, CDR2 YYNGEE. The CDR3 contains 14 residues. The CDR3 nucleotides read TGTGCCAGCAGTCCCGGGCCCTCAATCTCTGAAGCTTTCTTT. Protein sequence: CASSPGPSISEAFF.